The sequence of this TCR beta chain was determined in a study of early T cells in non-severe SARS-CoV-2 infection. Remarks on this clonotype: Given a much more abundant clone one base away, this may be a read error.

TCRdb re-called the 5' RACE reads with MiXCR, one entry per CDR3 protein. The sample consists of 30,000 to 40,000 distinct CDR3 sequences, 6% to 7.5% of them appearing once. The germline V gene has CDR1 SGHDT and CDR2 YYEEEE. The CDR3 extends over 13 amino acids. This receptor was taken from an adult who was a healthcare worker with PCR-confirmed SARS-CoV-2 infection or an uninfected control (not recorded which). The sequencing used whole blood, collected at baseline. This chain joins TRBV5-6 and TRBJ1-1; D remains ambiguous. The CDR3 region is CAGSSALNTEAFF. The CDR3 coding sequence is TGTGCCGGCAGCAGCGCTCTGAACACTGAAGCTTTCTTT.